This entry is about one TCR beta chain. No cognate antigen has been identified for it. Base-call qualities are not available, and no considerably larger clone is one nucleotide away. The cysteine opens and the phenylalanine closes a CDR3 of 15 amino acids. Kept here is only the CDR3 DNA, which spans 45 bases and is read in frame from base 1. CDR1 and CDR2 (SQVTM, ANQGSEA) derive from the germline V gene. Relative to germline, V is missing 2 bases and J is missing 4 bases, with 9 bases of the junction outside any gene match. The library was made by the immunoSEQ multiplex PCR assay. What TCRdb holds here is the immuneACCESS table cut down to in-frame rearrangements. Part of the clones is not present; checked against another copy, under half of the missing clones reflect an unresolved V gene, and the others are unexplained. The sample includes some 21,000 clones, with around 88% observed a single time. Of the sample, 6% to 8% falls within the top ten clones.

The record originates from a study of PD-1 and CTLA-4 blockade in melanoma (dated by TCRdb to about 2021). Looking at the study overall: The study compared how PD-1 blockade and CTLA-4 blockade affected the melanoma-reactive CD8 T cell response in patients with melanoma.

The sample in question was CD8+ T cells from peripheral blood, obtained before anti-PD-1 treatment. The sequence links TRBV29-1 to TRBJ2-5; TRBD1 aligns with 8 central bases. This sequence originates from a human donor with melanoma. Here the CDR3 is given as CSVELARGRRETQYF. The nucleotide sequence is TGCAGCGTTGAACTCGCCAGGGGGCGGCGAGAGACCCAGTACTTC.